The rows below give T cell receptor beta chains drawn from one sample of a study of stem cell transplantation in POMP-related autoinflammatory disease. Sequencing was performed with immunoSEQ multiplex PCR; in TCRdb, only in-frame clones are kept and a portion is missing. The top ten clones hold 0.66% of a sample with about 68,000 clones, just over 90% of them seen once. This material consisted of CD4+ T cells from PBMCs, taken after stem cell transplantation. Source of these receptors: a human patient with POMP-related autoinflammation and immune dysregulation (PRAID). These T cells may partly come from the graft donor. CDR3s include the opening cysteine and the closing phenylalanine or tryptophan. A D gene is named only where the DNA matches it firmly. Some rows mark clone size as missing; the rest say once, few, many or name a class of expanded clone.

TRBV6-6	TRBJ1-5	.	.	CASSRQFKYSNQPQHF	TGTGCCAGCAGTCGACAGTTTAAATATAGCAATCAGCCCCAGCATTTT
TRBV6-5	TRBJ2-7	TRBD1	once	CASSLPGTGGEEQYF	TGTGCCAGCAGTTTGCCGGGAACAGGGGGCGAAGAGCAGTACTTC
TRBV5-1	TRBJ2-1	.	.	CASSFRQSSDEQFF	TGCGCCAGCAGCTTTCGACAGTCTTCGGATGAGCAGTTCTTC
TRBV11-3	TRBJ2-3	.	.	CASSSPLTDTQYF	TGTGCCAGCAGCTCTCCCCTGACAGATACGCAGTATTTT
TRBV6-5	TRBJ2-7	.	few	CASKNSSYEQYF	TGTGCCAGCAAGAATTCGTCCTACGAGCAGTACTTC
TRBV9	TRBJ2-2	.	.	CASSGRDNTGELFF	TGTGCCAGCAGCGGACGGGACAACACCGGGGAGCTGTTTTTT
TRBV5-1	TRBJ2-3	.	.	CASSLVVDSDTQYF	TGCGCCAGCAGCTTGGTGGTGGATTCTGATACGCAGTATTTT
TRBV3-1/TRBV3-2	TRBJ1-1	.	once	CATRWGDKNTEAFF	TGTGCCACGCGGTGGGGGGATAAGAACACTGAAGCTTTCTTT
TRBV7-2	TRBJ1-1	.	.	CASSPGVFTEAFF	TGTGCCAGCAGCCCAGGGGTATTTACTGAAGCTTTCTTT
TRBV14	TRBJ1-1	.	.	CASSQDFGISSTEAFF	TGTGCCAGCAGCCAAGATTTCGGGATTTCGAGCACTGAAGCTTTCTTT
TRBV5-1	TRBJ1-1	TRBD1	.	CASSWIQGAGVETEAFF	TGCGCCAGCAGCTGGATACAGGGGGCCGGTGTAGAGACTGAAGCTTTCTTT
TRBV19	TRBJ1-2	TRBD1	once	CASITWDSDHGYTF	TGTGCCAGTATTACTTGGGACAGCGACCATGGCTACACCTTC
TRBV14	TRBJ2-5	.	.	CASGDSRGETQYF	TGTGCCAGCGGTGATTCGAGGGGGGAGACCCAGTACTTC
TRBV4-1	TRBJ1-4	.	.	CASSQTWRFNEKLFF	TGCGCCAGCAGCCAAACCTGGAGATTTAATGAAAAACTGTTTTTT
TRBV7-9	TRBJ2-3	.	.	CASSPPGTDTQYF	TGTGCCAGCAGCCCCCCGGGCACAGATACGCAGTATTTT